This T cell receptor beta chain was obtained from a study of T cells in Graves' hyperthyroidism and ophthalmopathy. Background on the study: Initial diagnosis, before any treatment, was when peripheral blood was collected. Overall study findings and caveats: Stable hyperthyroidism and ophthalmopathy were separated using 13 V-J signatures. Blood samples included most of the expanded thyroid clonotypes exceeding 0.001.

From germline, CDR1 is SGHAT and CDR2 FQNNGV. This CDR3 region has 18 residues. V lost 5 bases and J lost 2, with 24 bases in between. Exclusion of patients followed from uncontrolled infection, other autoimmune disease, pregnancy or lactation. Amplified regions were TCR beta CDR3 sequences from RNA transcripts. HTBI primers were used for first-round RT-PCR of the TCR CDR3. Each CDR3 protein gets one entry after TCRdb re-called the multiplex PCR reads with MiXCR. The repertoire includes 600,000 to 800,000 distinct CDR3 sequences, over 35% of them detected once, and around 32% sits in the top ten. Regarding this clonotype: Its antigen is unknown.

The sequence derives from a woman in her 40s with Graves' hyperthyroidism. The sequenced sample consisted of blood. The V call is TRBV11-2, the J call TRBJ1-1; D not certain. The CDR3 is CASSQDQFSSIYNTEAFF. In DNA, the CDR3 is TGTGCCAGCAGCCAAGATCAGTTTTCCAGCATTTACAACACTGAAGCTTTCTTT.